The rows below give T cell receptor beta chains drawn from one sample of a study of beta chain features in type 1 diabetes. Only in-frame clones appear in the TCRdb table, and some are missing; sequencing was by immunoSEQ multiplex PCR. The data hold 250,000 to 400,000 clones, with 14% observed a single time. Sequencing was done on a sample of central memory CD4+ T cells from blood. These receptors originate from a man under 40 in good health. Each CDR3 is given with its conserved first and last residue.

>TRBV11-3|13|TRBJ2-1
CASTLTELDEQFF
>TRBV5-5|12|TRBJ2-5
CASSIQRETQYF
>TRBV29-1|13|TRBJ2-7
CSVSDRAQYEQYF
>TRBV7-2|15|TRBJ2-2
CASSYDTPGTGELFF
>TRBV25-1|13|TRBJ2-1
CASSITLNNEQFF
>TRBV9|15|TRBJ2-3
CASSASGGRTDTQYF
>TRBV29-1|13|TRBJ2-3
CSAESLNTDTQYF
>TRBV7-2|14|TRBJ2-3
CASSSGLAYDTQYF
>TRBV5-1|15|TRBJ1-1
CASSSRGLAGTEAFF
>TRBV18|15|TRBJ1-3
CASSTSTGVGNTIYF
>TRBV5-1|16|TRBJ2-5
CASSLAWTGREETQYF
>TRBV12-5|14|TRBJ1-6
CASGLGTDNSPLHF
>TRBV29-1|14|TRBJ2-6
CSVGLVSGANVLTF
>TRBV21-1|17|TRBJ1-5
CASSKVAGTGRDQPQHF
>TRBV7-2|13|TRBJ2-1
CASSLLIGGEQFF
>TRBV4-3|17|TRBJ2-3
CASSQEWSSGMGDTQYF
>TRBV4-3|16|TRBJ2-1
CASAFTPGQGINEQFF
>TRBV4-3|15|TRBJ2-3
CASSQEIAGADTQYF
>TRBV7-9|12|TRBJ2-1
CASSFDHNEQFF
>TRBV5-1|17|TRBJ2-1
CASSLARRESTYNEQFF
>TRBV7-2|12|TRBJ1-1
CASSPGGPEAFF
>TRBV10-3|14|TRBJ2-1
CASKPGLAAREQFF
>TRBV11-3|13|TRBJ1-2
CASSREGIEGYTF
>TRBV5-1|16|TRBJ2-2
CASSLNGAMGTGELFF
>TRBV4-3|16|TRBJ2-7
CASSKGGSQGSNEQYF
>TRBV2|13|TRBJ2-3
CASSGLSTDTQYF
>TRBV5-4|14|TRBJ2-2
CASSLALYTGELFF
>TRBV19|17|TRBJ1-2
CASSIPAPLGPRYGYTF
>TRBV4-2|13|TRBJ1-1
CASSRTPNTEAFF
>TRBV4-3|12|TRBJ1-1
CASSQDRTGAFF
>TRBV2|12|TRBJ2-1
CASSEQRNEQFF
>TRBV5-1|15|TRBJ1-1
CASSLVGGSQAEAFF
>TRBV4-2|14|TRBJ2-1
CASSLADGLREQFF
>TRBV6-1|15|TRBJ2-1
CASKVPGQGFHEQFF
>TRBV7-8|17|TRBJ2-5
CASIITIGLAGGETQYF
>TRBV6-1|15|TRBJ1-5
CASSEADGAYQPQHF
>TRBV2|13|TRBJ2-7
CASKPDFSYEQYF
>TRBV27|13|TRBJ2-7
CASSVGPTYEQYF